This T cell receptor beta chain was found in a study of blood T cells in healthy people across ages. From germline, CDR1 is SGDLS and CDR2 YYNGEE. V was pared by 4 bases and J by 5 bases, with 11 bases of the junction left unmatched. This CDR3 is built from 15 residues. Each donor gave roughly 9.8 milliliters of peripheral blood. With regard to this clonotype: No antigen is known for it.

Primed by a sample-barcoded 5' primer and a J-beta primer mix, a second PCR proceeded for 7 to 11 cycles. TCRdb redid the calling of the 5' RACE reads with MiXCR, one entry per CDR3 protein. Of some 780,000 distinct CDR3 sequences listed, roughly three fifths are singletons. Findings and caveats of the study: The lack of PBMC sorting stopped any conclusive naive versus antigen-experienced comparison. Roughly linear age-related decline in beta diversity appeared, significant by age roughly 40. Diversity figures based on one million T cells were deemed too low.

J is TRBJ2-5 and V is TRBV9, with TRBD1 matching over 7 bases. This clonotype was obtained from a man in his forties in good health. Sequencing was performed on blood. The DNA for the CDR3 is TGTGCCAGCAGCATCCAGACAGGGCGAGGTGAGACCCAGTACTTC. This encodes CASSIQTGRGETQYF. Based on the CDR3 plus reference TRBV9 and TRBJ2-5, the full variable domain is DSGVTQTPKHLITATGQRVTLRCSPRSGDLSVYWYQQSLDQGLQFLIQYYNGEERAKGNILERFSAQQFPDLHSELNLSSLELGDSALYFCASSIQTGRGETQYFGPGTRLLVL.